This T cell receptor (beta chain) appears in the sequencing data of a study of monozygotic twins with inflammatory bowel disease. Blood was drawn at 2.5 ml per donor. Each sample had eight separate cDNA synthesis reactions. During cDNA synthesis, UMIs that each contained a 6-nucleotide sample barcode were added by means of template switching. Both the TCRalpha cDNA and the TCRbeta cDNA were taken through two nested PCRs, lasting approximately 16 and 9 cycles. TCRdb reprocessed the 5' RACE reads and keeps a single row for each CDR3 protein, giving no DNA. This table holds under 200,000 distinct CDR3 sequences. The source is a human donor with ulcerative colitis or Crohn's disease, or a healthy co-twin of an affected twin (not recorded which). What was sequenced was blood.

CDR3 amino acids: CASSRPPTGENTEAFF. The V call is TRBV21-1, the J call TRBJ1-1; lacking DNA, the TRBD1 call made by TCRdb goes unchecked. TRBV21-1 is a pseudogene segment. This CDR3 spans 16 amino acids.